The sequence of this T cell receptor beta chain was determined in a study of blood T cell repertoires in COVID-19 (dated by TCRdb to 2020 to 2021). Background for the entire study: Samples covering the acute and convalescent phases of COVID-19 were provided by collaborators in the United States, Italy and Spain. Subjects who had been exposed to COVID-19, were actively infected with it, or had recovered from it provided the deeply sampled blood TCRbeta repertoires that made up the dataset. Sample metadata almost always included a de-identified subject ID, COVID-19 status, age in years and sex. The samples were drawn from two sources: the first 160 participants of the ongoing ImmuneRACE study, and 1,000 to 1,500 subjects contributed by 6 global collaborators. Where HLA class I and class II types were available, the types were taken from metadata supplied by the sample provider, not from assay-based typing. The repertoires were made available in a free public database intended to serve as a resource for research on the immune response to SARS-CoV-2. The material from the prospective study consisted of cDNA or gDNA derived from T cells, B-cell-depleted T cells, or PBMCs.

Points the paper makes about the study in general: Clinical and demographic metadata were provided uncurated, with the amount varying by source and participant.

The immunoSEQ Assay, a bias-controlled multiplex PCR, was used to amplify TCRbeta CDR3 regions from genomic DNA. For the original study's pipeline: The number of nucleated cells in each sample was estimated from the amplification of reference gene primers within the assay. To quantify the absolute abundance of each unique TCRbeta CDR3 rearrangement, sequence reads were collapsed and filtered. For each sample, productive Simpson clonality was calculated by taking the square root of Simpson's diversity index across productive rearrangements. TCRdb provides this immuneACCESS table in a form limited to in-frame rearrangements. Some clones are lacking; in checked studies, under half of them reflect an unresolved V gene, and why the rest are absent is not known. The V and J calls and clone size were taken over from that table, and D and trimming were inferred from the DNA. The sample table records tens of thousands of clones; 70% to 80% of these occur just once. The ten biggest clones cover about 30% of the sample.

Collaborating institutions collected whole blood in K2EDTA tubes following their own protocols. For TCRbeta analysis, collaborators shipped samples as frozen whole blood, isolated PBMCs, or DNA extracted from either of those sample types. From the cysteine through the phenylalanine, the CDR3 covers 13 amino acids. This entry keeps only the CDR3 DNA: 39 bases, framed from base 1. The germline V gene gives CDR1 as SGHRS and CDR2 as YFSETQ. Trimming at the junction amounts to 5 bases on V and 6 bases on J, and the germline ends lie 11 bases apart. Regarding this clone: Its antigen remains unidentified. No quality values exist for individual bases; no much larger clone is one base distant.

The specimen was peripheral blood. The clonotype was recovered from a man aged 55 to 70 with active or convalescent COVID-19. The V and J genes are TRBV5-1 and TRBJ2-2; a confident D gene designation cannot be given. Read as DNA, the sequence is TGCGCCAGCAGTTCCCTGGGCGCCGGGGAGCTGTTTTTT. Its product reads: CASSSLGAGELFF.